This entry lists 30 T cell receptor beta chains sequenced from one sample in a study of blood T cell repertoires in COVID-19. Here immunoSEQ multiplex PCR was the method, and the copy in TCRdb shows in-frame clones only, minus some. Of 88,000 or so clones listed, around 86% are singletons. Sequenced: peripheral blood. These receptors all come from a man aged 60 to 75 with acute or convalescent COVID-19.

V gene TRBV4-2 combines with J gene TRBJ2-1, with 11 bases identical to TRBD2. Trimming removed 5 bases from V and 6 bases from J; junction bases left unmatched: 9. CDR1 and CDR2 from the germline V gene are LGHNA and YNFKEQ. This CDR3 spans 16 amino acids. The CDR3 is CASSTRTSGSINEQFF. For the CDR3, the DNA is TGTGCCAGCAGCACCAGAACTAGCGGGAGCATCAATGAGCAGTTCTTC.

This sequence joins TRBV6-5 and TRBJ1-5; TRBD1 agrees at 7 bases. Germline lookup yields CDR1 MNHEY and CDR2 SVGAGI. V was pared by 6 bases and J by 2 bases, with 4 bases of the junction left unmatched. This CDR3 has 14 amino acids. The CDR3 nucleotides are TGTGCCAGCAGACGCCAGGGGGGCAATCAGCCCCAGCATTTT. Encoded protein: CASRRQGGNQPQHF.

The V call is TRBV12-3 or TRBV12-4, the J call TRBJ1-2, with D perhaps TRBD1 (5 bases). The CDR3 is 11 amino acids. V was cut by 5 bases and J by 13 bases, with 14 bases left in between. In nucleotides, the CDR3 is TGTGCCAGCAGTAAACTGACAGACGCCACCTTC. Translated, it gives CASSKLTDATF.

The V gene is TRBV21-1, the J gene TRBJ1-1; the table's D call, TRBD1, has no DNA check behind it. TRBV21-1 is noted as a pseudogene. There are 16 residues in the CDR3. As DNA, the CDR3 is TGTGCCAGCAGCAAAGCGTCTAGGACAGCGAACACTGAAGCTTTCTTT. Its protein product is CASSKASRTANTEAFF.

The CDR3 region has the DNA TGTGCCATCAGTGAGCGTGAAACCAGTGAAGCTTTCTTT. The encoded protein is CAISERETSEAFF. This chain connects TRBV10-3 to TRBJ1-1; no clear D gene. Germline loops: CDR1 ENHRY, CDR2 SYGVKD. The length of the CDR3 is 13 residues. The ends were cut back, 2 bases at V and 7 bases at J, with 11 bases in the middle.

The CDR3 protein is CASSPQGADGELFF. The CDR3, as DNA: TGTGCCAGCTCACCGCAGGGGGCCGACGGGGAGCTGTTTTTT. V gene TRBV18 combines with J gene TRBJ2-2; TRBD1 aligns across 8 bases. The CDR3 runs 14 residues. Germline V gene data show CDR1 as KGHSH and CDR2 as LQKENI. The J segment lost 7 bases and the V segment lost 3 bases, leaving 4 bases of the junction unmatched.

V and J are TRBV21-1 and TRBJ2-7; the D call TRBD1 from the table was never checked on the DNA. TRBV21-1 is given as a pseudogene. CDR3 length: 14 residues. In DNA form, the CDR3 reads TGTGCCAGCAGCAAAGGGAACAGGGGGTACGAGCAGTACTTC. Encoded protein: CASSKGNRGYEQYF.

The V call is TRBV23-1, the J call TRBJ2-2; 7 bases are a match to TRBD1. TRBV23-1 falls under the ORF class, with uncertain function. J was trimmed by 0 bases and V by 6 bases; bases with no gene match: 1. The CDR3 runs 14 residues. DNA for the CDR3: TGCGCCAGCAGGACAGGGCCGAACACCGGGGAGCTGTTTTTT. It specifies CASRTGPNTGELFF.

V usage is TRBV29-1 and J usage is TRBJ1-2, with TRBD1 identical over 9 bases. Per germline, CDR1 SQVTM and CDR2 ANQGSEA. CDR3 length equals 13 residues. After removal of 7 bases from V and 5 bases from J, the junction contained 8 bases not matched to a gene. The CDR3 protein is CSASTGGVYGYTF. As DNA, the CDR3 is TGCAGCGCTTCGACAGGGGGGGTGTATGGCTACACCTTC.

This clone was observed once. The CDR3 region is CASSPVGQGDTF. For the CDR3, the DNA is TGCGCCAGCAGCCCCGTGGGACAGGGTGACACCTTC. The genes are TRBV5-1 and TRBJ1-2; TRBD1 matches at 9 bases. From germline, CDR1 is SGHRS and CDR2 YFSETQ. The CDR3 totals 12 residues. Trimming removed 4 bases from V and 12 bases from J; junction bases left unmatched: 7.

This clone was detected only once. This rearrangement joins TRBV7-9 to TRBJ1-5; tentative D call: TRBD1 (5 bases). Germline lookup yields CDR1 SEHNR and CDR2 FQNEAQ (reference sequence). Between the trimmed V and J ends, which lost 1 base and 6 bases, there was a span of 13 bases. This CDR3 is built from 15 residues. CDR3 protein: CASSLGTGGTQPQHF. The CDR3, as DNA: TGTGCCAGCAGCTTAGGTACGGGGGGAACTCAGCCCCAGCATTTT.

The V and J genes are TRBV4-1 and TRBJ2-2; D ambiguous. CDR3 length: 15 residues. CDR1 and CDR2 (germline): MGHRA, YSYEKL. The V and J ends lost 1 base and 0 bases respectively, with 6 bases between them. CDR3 residues: CASSQVITNTGELFF. The CDR3 DNA reads as TGCGCCAGCAGCCAAGTTATTACGAACACCGGGGAGCTGTTTTTT.

The table lists this clone with a few counts. This chain joins TRBV9 and TRBJ2-7; TRBD2 matches 8 bases. Losses at the gene ends were 0 bases for V and 2 bases for J; bases not matched to a gene: 4. Germline V lookup: CDR1 SGDLS, CDR2 YYNGEE. CDR3 length: 15 amino acids. The chain's CDR3 is CASSVGLAGAYEQYF. Here the CDR3 DNA reads TGTGCCAGCAGCGTAGGGCTAGCGGGTGCCTACGAGCAGTACTTC.

V gene TRBV3-1 (or the pseudogene TRBV3-2) combines with J gene TRBJ2-5; 7 bases align to TRBD1. V shed 7 bases and J 6 bases; nucleotides not matched to a gene: 11. The germline V gene encodes CDR1 LGHDT and CDR2 YNNKEL (reference sequence). The CDR3 is 14 amino acids. DNA of the CDR3: TGTGCCAGCAAAAGAGGGACAGAGGAGAAGACCCAGTACTTC. It specifies CASKRGTEEKTQYF.

The V gene is TRBV24-1, the J gene TRBJ2-3; 12 positions agree with TRBD2. In germline, CDR1 is KGHDR, CDR2 SFDVKD. This CDR3 contains 17 residues. V was clipped by 2 bases and J by 2 bases; unmatched bases: 4. The CDR3: CATSDSGLAGYTDTQYF. The DNA of the CDR3 is TGTGCCACCAGTGATTCCGGACTAGCGGGGTACACAGATACGCAGTATTTT.

The rearrangement links TRBV6-4 to TRBJ2-1; the match to TRBD2 covers 12 bases. Germline assignment: CDR1 MRHNA and CDR2 SNTAGT. V gave up 6 bases and J gave up 5 bases; unmatched junction bases: 5. This CDR3 comprises 15 residues. The CDR3 DNA sequence: TGTGCCAGCAGCCAGACTAGCGGGAGCCACAATGAGCAGTTCTTC. Translating gives CASSQTSGSHNEQFF.

CDR3 residues: CASSLSAGYGYTF. The CDR3 coding sequence is TGTGCCAGCAGCTTGTCTGCAGGGTATGGCTACACCTTC. The chain employs TRBV5-4 and TRBJ1-2; D is possibly TRBD1 (5 bases). V was shortened by 1 base and J by 5 bases, with 9 bases between the two germline ends. The CDR3 spans 13 residues. Germline-derived CDR1 and CDR2 are SGHNT and YYREEE (reference sequence).

J is TRBJ1-1 and V is TRBV11-1; 7 bases line up with TRBD1. CDR1 and CDR2 from the germline V gene are SGHAT and FQDESV (reference sequence). The V gene end was trimmed by 6 bases and the J gene end by 4 bases; junction bases not matched to a gene: 11. This CDR3 spans 15 amino acids. CDR3 residues: CASRKQGPLGTEAFF. In DNA form, the CDR3 reads TGTGCCAGCAGGAAACAGGGGCCCTTGGGCACTGAAGCTTTCTTT. The full variable domain, its missing parts supplied by reference TRBV11-1 and TRBJ1-1, is EAEVAQSPRYKITEKSQAVAFWCDPISGHATLYWYRQILGQGPELLVQFQDESVVDDSQLPKDRFSAERLKGVDSTLKIQPAELGDSAMYLCASRKQGPLGTEAFFGQGTRLTVV.

The chain combines TRBV19 with TRBJ1-2, with 7 bases lining up with TRBD1. Germline CDR1 and CDR2: LNHDA and SQIVND (reference sequence). With V trimmed by 4 bases and J by 8 bases, 16 bases remained unmatched. The CDR3 runs to 16 residues. The CDR3 here is CASSTAFGGTVTGYTF. CDR3 in DNA: TGTGCCAGTAGTACCGCTTTCGGTGGGACAGTAACCGGCTACACCTTC.

The genes are TRBV5-4 and TRBJ2-1; D is unclear. Between the trimmed V and J ends, which lost 4 bases and 3 bases, there was a span of 5 bases. This CDR3 is 12 amino acids long. Germline assignment: CDR1 SGHNT and CDR2 YYREEE (reference sequence). The CDR3 region is CASSLYYNEQFF. As DNA, the CDR3 is TGTGCCAGCAGCCTCTACTACAATGAGCAGTTCTTC.

The chain is built from TRBV7-3 and TRBJ2-1, with 9 bases that match TRBD2. The CDR3 length is 15 residues. In germline, CDR1 is SGHTA, CDR2 FQGTGA. J was trimmed by 5 bases and V by 2 bases; bases with no gene match: 4. The CDR3: CASSLAGGRHNEQFF. The CDR3 DNA reads as TGTGCCAGCAGCTTAGCGGGGGGGCGCCACAATGAGCAGTTCTTC.

The chain is built from TRBV7-2 and TRBJ1-1; a weak D match, TRBD1 (5 bases). Germline assignment: CDR1 SGHTA and CDR2 FQGNSA. The V and J ends lost 3 bases and 1 base respectively, with 9 bases between them. The CDR3 runs 14 residues. CDR3 nucleotide sequence: TGTGCCAGCAGCTTTGGACACTCGAACACTGAAGCTTTCTTT. Translated: CASSFGHSNTEAFF. The full variable domain, its missing parts supplied by reference TRBV7-2 and TRBJ1-1, is GAGVSQSPSNKVTEKGKDVELRCDPISGHTALYWYRQSLGQGLEFLIYFQGNSAPDKSGLPSDRFSAERTGGSVSTLTIQRTQQEDSAVYLCASSFGHSNTEAFFGQGTRLTVV.

The V and J genes are TRBV7-5 and TRBJ2-5; the table's D gene call, TRBD2, was not cross checked with the DNA. TRBV7-5 is tagged as a pseudogene. This CDR3 has 16 residues. The CDR3 DNA follows: TGTGCCAGAAGCCGAGGACTAGCGGGGGACCAAGAGACCCAGTACTTC. Protein sequence: CARSRGLAGDQETQYF.

V is TRBV19 and J is TRBJ1-2, with D unresolved. The CDR3 extends over 14 amino acids. From germline, CDR1 is LNHDA and CDR2 SQIVND (reference sequence). The germline V and J ends were trimmed by 1 base and 4 bases, with 10 bases remaining between them. The CDR3 loop is CASSIVRVGYGYTF. The CDR3 DNA reads TGTGCCAGTAGTATAGTTCGGGTTGGCTATGGCTACACCTTC.

CDR3 DNA sequence: TGTGCCAGCAGCCTGCAGGGTCATGGCTACACCTTC. Residues: CASSLQGHGYTF. V gene TRBV3-1 (or the pseudogene TRBV3-2) combines with J gene TRBJ1-2; D may be TRBD1 (5 bases). V lost 4 bases and J 6 bases, leaving 9 bases between the germline ends. CDR3 length: 12 residues. CDR1 and CDR2 from the germline V gene are LGHDT and YNNKEL (reference sequence).

The gene calls are TRBV11-1 and TRBJ1-6, with D possibly TRBD1 on 6 matching bases. Germline V gene data show CDR1 as SGHAT and CDR2 as FQDESV (reference sequence). The V end was cut by 3 bases, the J end by 7 bases, with 7 bases between. This CDR3 comprises 13 residues. The DNA of the CDR3 is TGTGCCAGCAGCTTTACAGGGAATTCACCCCTCCACTTT. As protein: CASSFTGNSPLHF.

The J gene is TRBJ2-6, the V gene TRBV6-5, with D possibly being TRBD1 (5 bases). The CDR3 runs to 15 residues. V was clipped by 6 bases and J by 1 base, with 10 bases between them. Germline V gene lookup returns CDR1 MNHEY and CDR2 SVGAGI. The CDR3 protein is CASRVDSSGANVLTF. The CDR3 coding sequence is TGTGCCAGCAGGGTCGACAGTTCTGGGGCCAACGTCCTGACTTTC.

The V gene is TRBV5-6, the J gene TRBJ2-2; the D gene is possibly TRBD2 (6 bases). V was shortened by 2 bases and J by 3 bases, with 17 bases between the two germline ends. This CDR3 comprises 17 residues. From germline, CDR1 is SGHDT and CDR2 YYEEEE. Here the CDR3 DNA reads TGTGCCAGCAGCTTAAGGCGTTCGGGAGTATACACCGGGGAGCTGTTTTTT. It specifies CASSLRRSGVYTGELFF.

The chain couples TRBV3-1 (or the pseudogene TRBV3-2) to TRBJ2-7, with TRBD1 matching over 8 bases. With 4 bases clipped from V and 4 bases from J, the junction kept 3 bases outside the gene matches. Germline-derived CDR1 and CDR2 are LGHDT and YNNKEL (reference sequence). The CDR3 totals 13 residues. DNA for the CDR3: TGTGCCAGCAGCCGGGACAGGATTTACGAGCAGTACTTC. It specifies CASSRDRIYEQYF.

The chain has TRBV25-1 and TRBJ1-1; D ambiguous. The CDR3 has 13 residues. Between the trimmed V and J ends, which lost 9 bases and 5 bases, there was a span of 16 bases. Germline V gene data show CDR1 as MGHDK and CDR2 as SYGVNS. CDR3: CASRLEGRTEAFF. The CDR3 DNA sequence: TGTGCCAGTCGCCTGGAGGGCCGGACTGAAGCTTTCTTT.